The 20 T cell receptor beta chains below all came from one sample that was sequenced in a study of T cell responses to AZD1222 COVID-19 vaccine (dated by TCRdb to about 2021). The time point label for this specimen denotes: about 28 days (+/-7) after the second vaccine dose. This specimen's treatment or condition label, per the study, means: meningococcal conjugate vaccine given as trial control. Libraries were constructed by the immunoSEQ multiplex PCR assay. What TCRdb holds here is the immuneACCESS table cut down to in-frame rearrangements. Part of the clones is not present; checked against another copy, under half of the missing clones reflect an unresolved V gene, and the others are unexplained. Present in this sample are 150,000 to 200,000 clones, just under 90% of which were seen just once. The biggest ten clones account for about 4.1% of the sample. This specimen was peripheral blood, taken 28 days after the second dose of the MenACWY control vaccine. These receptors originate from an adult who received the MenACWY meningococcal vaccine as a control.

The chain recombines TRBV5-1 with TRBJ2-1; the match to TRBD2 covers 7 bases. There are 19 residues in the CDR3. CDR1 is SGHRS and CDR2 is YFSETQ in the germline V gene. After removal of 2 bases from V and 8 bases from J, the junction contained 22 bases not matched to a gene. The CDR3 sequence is CASSFPLKAGRNYQDEQFF. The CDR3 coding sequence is TGCGCCAGCAGCTTCCCCCTTAAAGCGGGGAGGAATTATCAGGATGAGCAGTTCTTC.

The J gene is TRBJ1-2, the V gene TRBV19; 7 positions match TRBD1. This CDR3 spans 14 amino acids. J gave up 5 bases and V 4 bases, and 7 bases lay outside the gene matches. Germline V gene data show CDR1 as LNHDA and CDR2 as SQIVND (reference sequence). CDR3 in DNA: TGTGCCAGTAGTAAGGTGACAGGGCCATATGGCTACACCTTC. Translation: CASSKVTGPYGYTF.

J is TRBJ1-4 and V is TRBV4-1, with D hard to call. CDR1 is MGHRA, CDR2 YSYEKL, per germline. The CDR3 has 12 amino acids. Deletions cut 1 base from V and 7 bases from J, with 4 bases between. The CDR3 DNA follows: TGCGCCAGCAGCCAAGGCTTTGAAAAACTGTTTTTT. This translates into CASSQGFEKLFF.

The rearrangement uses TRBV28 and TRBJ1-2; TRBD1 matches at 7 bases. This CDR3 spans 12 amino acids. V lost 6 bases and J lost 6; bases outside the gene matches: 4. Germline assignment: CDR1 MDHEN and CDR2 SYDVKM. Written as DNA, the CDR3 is TGTGCCAGCAGCGACGACAGGGATGGCTACACCTTC. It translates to CASSDDRDGYTF.

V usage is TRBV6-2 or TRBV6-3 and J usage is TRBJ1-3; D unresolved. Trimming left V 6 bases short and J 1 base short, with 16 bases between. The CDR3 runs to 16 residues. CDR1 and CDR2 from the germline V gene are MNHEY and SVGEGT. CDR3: CASSRPSRDSGNTIYF. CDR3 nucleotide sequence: TGTGCCAGCAGCCGACCGTCAAGGGATTCTGGAAACACCATATATTTT.

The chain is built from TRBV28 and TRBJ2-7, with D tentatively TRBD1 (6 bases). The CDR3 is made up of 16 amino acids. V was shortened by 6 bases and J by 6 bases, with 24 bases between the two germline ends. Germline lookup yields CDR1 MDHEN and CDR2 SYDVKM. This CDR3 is CASSFSGGARDTEQYF. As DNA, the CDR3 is TGTGCCAGCAGCTTCTCAGGCGGAGCGAGGGACACCGAGCAGTACTTC.

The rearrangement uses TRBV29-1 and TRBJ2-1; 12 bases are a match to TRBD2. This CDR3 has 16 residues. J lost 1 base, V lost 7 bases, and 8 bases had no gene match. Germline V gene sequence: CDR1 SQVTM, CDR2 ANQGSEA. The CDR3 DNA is TGCAGCGCCCTTTCCGGACTAGCGGGGTCCTACAATGAGCAGTTCTTC. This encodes CSALSGLAGSYNEQFF.

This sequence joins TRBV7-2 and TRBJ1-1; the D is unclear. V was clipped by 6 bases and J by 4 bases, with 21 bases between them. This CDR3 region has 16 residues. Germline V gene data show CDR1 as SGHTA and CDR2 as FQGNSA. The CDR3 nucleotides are TGTGCCAGCAGTTTTTCTTCGGCGGTCTCGGGCACTGAAGCTTTCTTT. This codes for CASSFSSAVSGTEAFF.

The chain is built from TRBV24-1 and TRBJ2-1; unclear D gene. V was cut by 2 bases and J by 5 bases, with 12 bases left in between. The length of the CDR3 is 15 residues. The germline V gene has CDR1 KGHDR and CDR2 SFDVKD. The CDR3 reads CATSDSVRFHNEQFF. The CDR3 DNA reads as TGTGCCACCAGTGATTCGGTAAGGTTCCACAATGAGCAGTTCTTC.

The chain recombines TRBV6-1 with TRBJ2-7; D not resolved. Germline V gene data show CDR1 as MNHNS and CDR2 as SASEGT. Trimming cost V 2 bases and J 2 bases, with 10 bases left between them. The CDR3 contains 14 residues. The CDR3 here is CASSENSAAYEQYF. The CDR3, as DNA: TGTGCCAGCAGTGAAAATTCGGCCGCCTACGAGCAGTACTTC.

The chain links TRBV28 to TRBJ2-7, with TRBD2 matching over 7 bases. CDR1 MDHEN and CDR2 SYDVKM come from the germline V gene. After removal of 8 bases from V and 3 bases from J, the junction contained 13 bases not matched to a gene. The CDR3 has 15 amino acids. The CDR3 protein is CASLPVESGGYEQYF. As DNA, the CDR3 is TGTGCCAGCCTTCCGGTCGAGTCGGGAGGCTACGAGCAGTACTTC.

The chain's CDR3 is CALDRVGYTF. In DNA, the CDR3 is TGTGCCTTGGACAGGGTTGGCTACACCTTC. The chain uses TRBV30 and TRBJ1-2, with 8 bases aligning to TRBD1. V was pared by 7 bases and J by 7 bases, with 2 bases of the junction left unmatched. Germline V lookup: CDR1 GTSNPN, CDR2 SVGIG (reference sequence). This CDR3 region has 10 residues.

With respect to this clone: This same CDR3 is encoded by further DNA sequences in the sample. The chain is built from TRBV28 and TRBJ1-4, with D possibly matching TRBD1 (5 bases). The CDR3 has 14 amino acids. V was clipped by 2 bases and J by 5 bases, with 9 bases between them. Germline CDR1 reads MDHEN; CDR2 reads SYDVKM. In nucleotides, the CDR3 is TGTGCCAGCAGTTTAACGGGACCGAATGAAAAACTGTTTTTT. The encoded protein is CASSLTGPNEKLFF.

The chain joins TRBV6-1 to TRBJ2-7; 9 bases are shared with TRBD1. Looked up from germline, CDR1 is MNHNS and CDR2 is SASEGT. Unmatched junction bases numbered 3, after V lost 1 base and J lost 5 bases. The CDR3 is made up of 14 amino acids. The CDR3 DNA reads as TGTGCCAGCAGTGAAGGACAGGGGGGCCACGAGCAGTACTTC. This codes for CASSEGQGGHEQYF.

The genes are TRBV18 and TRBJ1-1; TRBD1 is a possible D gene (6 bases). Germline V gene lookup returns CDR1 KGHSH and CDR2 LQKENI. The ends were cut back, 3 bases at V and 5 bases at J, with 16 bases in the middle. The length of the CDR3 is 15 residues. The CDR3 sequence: CASSPYSAGVTEAFF. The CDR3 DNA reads TGTGCCAGCTCACCTTACAGTGCAGGGGTGACTGAAGCTTTCTTT. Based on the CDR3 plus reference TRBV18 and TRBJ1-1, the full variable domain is NAGVMQNPRHLVRRRGQEARLRCSPMKGHSHVYWYRQLPEEGLKFMVYLQKENIIDESGMPKERFSAEFPKEGPSILRIQQVVRGDSAAYFCASSPYSAGVTEAFFGQGTRLTVV.

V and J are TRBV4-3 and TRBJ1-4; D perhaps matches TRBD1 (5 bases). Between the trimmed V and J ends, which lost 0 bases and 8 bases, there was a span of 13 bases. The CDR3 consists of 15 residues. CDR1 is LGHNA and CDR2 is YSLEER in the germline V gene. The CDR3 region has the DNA TGCGCCAGCAGCCAAGAGTTTCAGGGTTGGGAAAAACTGTTTTTT. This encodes CASSQEFQGWEKLFF.

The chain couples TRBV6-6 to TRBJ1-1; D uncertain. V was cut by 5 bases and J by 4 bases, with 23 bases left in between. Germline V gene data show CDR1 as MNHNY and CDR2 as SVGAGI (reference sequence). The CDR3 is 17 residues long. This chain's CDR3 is CASSPSTGLRGITEAFF. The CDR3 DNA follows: TGTGCCAGCAGTCCCTCGACCGGGCTCCGAGGGATCACTGAAGCTTTCTTT.

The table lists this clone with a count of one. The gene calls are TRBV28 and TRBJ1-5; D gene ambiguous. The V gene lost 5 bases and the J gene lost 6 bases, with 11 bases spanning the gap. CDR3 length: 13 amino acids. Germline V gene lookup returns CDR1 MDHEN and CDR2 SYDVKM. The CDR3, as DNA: TGTGCCAGCAGTAGACCTCCCGCTCAGCCCCAGCATTTT. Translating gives CASSRPPAQPQHF.

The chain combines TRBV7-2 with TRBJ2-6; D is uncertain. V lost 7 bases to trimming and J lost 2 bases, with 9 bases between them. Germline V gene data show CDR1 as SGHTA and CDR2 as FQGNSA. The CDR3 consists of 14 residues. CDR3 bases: TGTGCCAGCATCCGAACGGCTGGGGCCAACGTCCTGACTTTC. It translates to CASIRTAGANVLTF.

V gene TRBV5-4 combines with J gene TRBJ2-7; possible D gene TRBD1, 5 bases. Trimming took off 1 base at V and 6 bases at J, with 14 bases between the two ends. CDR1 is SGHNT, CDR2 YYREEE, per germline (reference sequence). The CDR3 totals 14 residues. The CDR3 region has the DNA TGTGCCAGCAGCTTGTCAGGGCGAGGCTCCGAGCAGTACTTC. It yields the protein CASSLSGRGSEQYF.